This record looks at one T cell receptor (beta chain) sequence and its context. The antigen is not known. Relative to the germline gene, one junction end is altered; a read error may explain this. Source study methods: The study's classifier, a distant-metastasis tool for papillary thyroid cancer, was built using CDR3 differences across clinicopathological groups. From the PCR reads, TCRdb re-called clones with MiXCR. These V and J calls are TCRdb output, not the study's own analysis. The repertoire has fewer than 40,000 clones, roughly 22% of them found once; the top ten carry 3% to 3.5%. Germline V CDR1 and CDR2: LGHNA, YNFKEQ. This CDR3 has 13 residues. The sample comes from a study of metastatic and nonmetastatic thyroid tumors. Across the study: A comparison of repertoires was made across blood and tumor or nodule tissue from malignant and benign thyroid patients. Overall study findings and caveats: It was reportedly found that TCR beta diversity was significantly higher in malignant thyroid tumors than in benign nodules, a difference seen in both blood and tumor samples.

The entire patient cohort was treatment-naive prior to thyroid surgery. Material: tumor tissue. The chain carries TRBV4-2 and TRBJ2-5, with D perhaps matching TRBD1 (5 bases). The TCR was taken from a male donor with papillary thyroid cancer or a benign thyroid nodule (not recorded which). Some clones in this sample may be carry-over from other donors' samples. The CDR3 reads CAISQGAGETQYF. The CDR3 DNA follows: TGTGCCATCAGCCAAGGCGCAGGGGAGACCCAGTACTTC.